What follows is one T cell receptor beta chain and its context. Its cognate antigen has yet to be identified. No qualities accompany the bases; no much larger clone lies one base away. cDNA was synthesized by template-switch 5'RACE using a primer with a 10-nucleotide random unique molecular identifier that tagged each TCR transcript. Each sequencing run produced over 200 million TCR-beta sequences covering 15-18 subjects. The RNeasy kit was used to extract total RNA. The KAPA Real-time Library Amplification kit was used to amplify TCR-beta VDJ regions with primers targeting the TCR constant region and the 5'RACE anchor. A first PCR added sample indexes and Illumina adaptors, and a second PCR then raised library yield. After Ampure bead purification, the roughly 650 bp TCR product was size-selected on a 2% E-gel SizeSelection system. Before pooling, libraries had their quality checked on a Bioanalyzer, their concentration measured with Qubit, and their quantity determined with the Kapa Library Quantification kit. An Illumina HiSeq 2500 was used to sequence the libraries paired-end at 2 x 150 bp. To increase sequence diversity, roughly 25-31% phiX was spiked into each library pool. The study's processing was this. The quality-filtered reads were processed with the UMI-based MiGEC pipeline, whose error correction step removed more than 80% of the raw TCR sequences. IMGT germline references were used for aligning VDJ genes, and each clonotype was defined as a unique CDR3 amino acid sequence together with its V-J genes. Clonal expansion, Shannon diversity and CDR3 relatedness were evaluated with VDJtools (CalcPairwiseDistances, ClusterSamples), while phylogenetic trees were built in CLCbio workbench. Clones with at least 8 unique UMIs were defined as expanded, with this threshold being based on coefficient-of-variation modelling across technical triplicates. The public reads were run again by TCRdb, first through fastp at Q25 and then through MiXCR, and only productive beta chains were kept. Rows are unified per CDR3 protein, each entry keeping the most common DNA and genes. TCRdb assigned the V and J calls; the authors' analysis was not used. This sample holds roughly 50,000 distinct CDR3 sequences; just under 4.5% were observed only once. Together, the top ten hold 5.5% to 6.5% of the sample.

The record originates from a study of neurological immune-mediated disorders (dated by TCRdb to about 2019). A note on the overall study: Among the approximately 34 multiple sclerosis patients, relapsing-remitting MS was present in some 31 and secondary progressive MS was present in 3. Peripheral blood TCR-beta repertoires from HTLV-I-associated myelopathy (HAM/TSP) patients, multiple sclerosis patients and healthy controls were compared by UMI-based sequencing. The roughly 100 TCR-beta libraries covered PBMC samples along with longitudinal samples, technical triplicates, and paired sorted CD4+ and CD8+ T-cell subsets. The cohort comprised 65 to 75 subjects: about 15 HAM/TSP patients, approximately 34 multiple sclerosis patients and about 20 healthy controls. General findings and caveats noted by the study authors: The MS cluster showed no association with clinical or MRI features, and the authors stated that larger cohorts are needed. In a phylogenetic analysis, the repertoires of 18 out of 34 MS patients fell into a single cluster of related CDR3 sequences, pointing to a possible signature at the repertoire level. Expanded clones from different subjects shared no identical CDR3 amino acid sequences, which suggests that TCR-beta repertoires were private in all groups. TCR clonal expansion was highest in HAM/TSP patients and lowest in MS patients, with MS patients falling below even healthy controls.

For unsorted PBMC libraries, 2 million PBMCs were used after storage in RNAlater at -80 degrees C until RNA extraction. The multiple sclerosis patients were enrolled in a US clinical protocol that used magnetic resonance imaging to evaluate disease progression. Peripheral blood was subjected to Ficoll-Hypaque density gradient centrifugation to isolate PBMCs, which were then cryopreserved in liquid nitrogen. Counted from cysteine to phenylalanine, this CDR3 has 14 amino acids. Solely the CDR3 DNA is kept, with 42 bases framed from the first base. According to the germline V gene, CDR1 reads SGHTA and CDR2 reads FQGNSA. V is reduced by 1 base and J by 4 bases, leaving a spacing of 7 bases between them.

The chain is assembled from TRBV7-2 and TRBJ2-2; the D gene remains uncertain. The receptor was derived from a woman aged 55 to 70 with multiple sclerosis. The source material was PBMCs. The CDR3 corresponds to CASSLGVLTGELFF. The DNA sequence follows: TGTGCCAGCAGCTTAGGGGTCCTCACCGGGGAGCTGTTTTTT.